The present entry profiles one T cell receptor beta chain with its context. This clone has just a few counts. Its antigen remains undetermined. Per-base qualities were not stored, and no clone one base away is much larger. To sequence the TCRbeta CDR3 region, genomic DNA was isolated from the sorted cells. TCRbeta CDR3 regions were sequenced using the immunoSEQ Assay. What TCRdb holds here is the immuneACCESS table cut down to in-frame rearrangements. Part of the clones is not present; checked against another copy, under half of the missing clones reflect an unresolved V gene, and the others are unexplained. The sample includes tens of thousands of clones, with around 84% observed a single time. 8.2% of the sample is in the top ten clones. Reading from cysteine to phenylalanine, the CDR3 counts 15 amino acids. Only the CDR3 region is kept as DNA, spanning 45 bases read in frame from base 1. CDR1 LNHDA and CDR2 SQIVND were looked up in the germline V gene (reference sequence). From V the trimming removes 1 base and from J it removes 2 bases, while the gene matches leave 2 bases of the junction unaccounted for.

The data were taken from a study of OX40 agonist ivuxolimab in advanced cancers. Context from the whole study: Ivuxolimab, which targeted the costimulatory receptor OX40 (CD134), was an agonistic, fully human IgG2 monoclonal antibody. Intravenous ivuxolimab was administered to patients every 2 weeks at six dose levels: 0.01, 0.1, 0.3, 1.5, 3 and 10 mg/kg. Among the roughly 50 dose-escalation patients, around 20 had hepatocellular carcinoma, about 15 melanoma, 9 renal cell carcinoma and 9 head and neck cancer. In the dose-escalation cohort, more than 75% of patients were male, and the mean age was approximately 64 years, with a range of about 23 to 85. Prior anti-PD-1, anti-PD-L1 or anti-CTLA-4 therapy was permitted, and about two fifths of dose-escalation patients had received checkpoint inhibitors. Partial responses were achieved by three dose-escalation patients, of whom one had hepatocellular carcinoma and two had cutaneous melanoma. The point of sequencing TCRbeta in the periphery was to test whether ivuxolimab changed TCR sequence diversity and drove clonal T-cell expansion. The paper describes the monotherapy dose-escalation part (N of about 54 patients) of the phase I trial of ivuxolimab. What the study reported, not specific to this receptor: Low levels of normalized T-cell clonal expansion were also shown by some nonresponding patients. Clonal expansion of both CD4+ and CD8+ blood T cells was observed from baseline to week 6 at doses 0.1 to 3.0 mg/kg. The antigen specificity of the clonally expanded peripheral T cells was not determined. In partial responders in the 0.1-3.0 mg/kg groups, normalized peripheral clonal expansion was found to be among the lowest, especially among CD8+ T cells. After ivuxolimab, more expanded clones were found on average in CD8+ T cells than in CD4+ T cells.

Patients with a history of autoimmune disease or receiving systemic immunosuppression were excluded from the trial. Peripheral blood for TCR sequencing was collected from all dose cohorts at baseline, on cycle 4 day 1, and on cycle 7 day 1. Samples were obtained from an open-label, multicenter, first-in-human phase I dose-escalation trial of ivuxolimab. Adults with locally advanced or metastatic melanoma, renal cell, hepatocellular, or head and neck squamous cell carcinoma were enrolled in the trial. Before TCR sequencing, CD4+ and CD8+ T cells were separately sorted from peripheral blood. This chain is built from TRBV19 and TRBJ1-2, with 9 central nucleotides matching TRBD1. The sample here was CD4+ or CD8+ T cells sorted from blood, taken in a trial of the OX40 agonist ivuxolimab. This TCR was recovered from an adult with an advanced solid tumor such as melanoma, head and neck, liver or kidney cancer. In nucleotides, the sequence is TGTGCCAGTAGTATAGGGACAGGGGCCAACTATGGCTACACCTTC. Its translation is CASSIGTGANYGYTF. Supplemented by the reference TRBV19 and TRBJ1-2 proteins around the CDR3, the complete variable domain is DGGITQSPKYLFRKEGQNVTLSCEQNLNHDAMYWYRQDPGQGLRLIYYSQIVNDFQKGDIAEGYSVSREKKESFPLTVTSAQKNPTAFYLCASSIGTGANYGYTFGSGTRLTVV.